This T cell receptor (beta chain) stems from a study of T-cell reconstitution after alpha-beta-depleted transplantation in children. Preparing the TCRbeta library involved the use of unique molecular identifiers. TCRdb processed the PCR reads anew with MiXCR; each CDR3 protein has one entry. The data show 490,000 or so distinct CDR3 sequences, about 11% seen once. Regarding the study as a whole: At day 60, the high TCRbeta diversity found in some patients originated from recipient T cells and thymic progenitors that had survived. Most T-cell counts and diversity one year after the transplant came from T cells that were newly produced. Reports say that about two months after transplant, the alpha-beta T cells came out of several hundred graft clones that had expanded.

In the case of this clonotype: Its cognate antigen is unknown.

Germline V CDR1 and CDR2: MNHGY, SAAAGT. The length of the CDR3 is 17 residues. With V trimmed by 8 bases and J by 4 bases, 16 bases remained unmatched. Sequencing was performed on PBMCs, taken before TCRalphabeta/CD19-depleted stem cell transplant. The receptor was derived from a child younger than 10 with inherited bone marrow failure, due to receive a stem cell transplant. The chain links TRBV6-8 to TRBJ2-1, with 8 bases fitting TRBD2. The CDR3 nucleotides are TGTGCCAGCTGCCAGCACGTAGGGCCTAGCGGGTACAATGAGCAGTTCTTC. It codes for CASCQHVGPSGYNEQFF.